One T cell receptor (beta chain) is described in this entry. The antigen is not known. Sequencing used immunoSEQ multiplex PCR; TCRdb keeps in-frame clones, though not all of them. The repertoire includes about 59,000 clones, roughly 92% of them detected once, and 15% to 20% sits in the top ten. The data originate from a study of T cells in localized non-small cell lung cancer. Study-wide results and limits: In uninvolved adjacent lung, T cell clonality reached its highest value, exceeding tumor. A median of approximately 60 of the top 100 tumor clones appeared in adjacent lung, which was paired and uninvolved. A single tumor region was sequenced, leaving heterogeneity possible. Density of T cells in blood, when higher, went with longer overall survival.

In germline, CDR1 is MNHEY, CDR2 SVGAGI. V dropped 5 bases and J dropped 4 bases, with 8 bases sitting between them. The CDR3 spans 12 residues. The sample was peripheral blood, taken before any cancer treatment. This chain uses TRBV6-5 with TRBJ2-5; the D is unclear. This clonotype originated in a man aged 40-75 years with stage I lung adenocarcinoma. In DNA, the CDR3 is TGTGCCAGCAGTCGGAACCGAGAGACCCAGTACTTC. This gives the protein CASSRNRETQYF.